This is a list of T cell receptor beta chains from one sample in a study of early T cells in non-severe SARS-CoV-2 infection. TCRdb reanalysed the 5' RACE reads using MiXCR and keeps one entry per CDR3 protein. Of 27,000 or so distinct CDR3 sequences listed, approximately 6.3% are singletons. The source material was whole blood. All receptors derive from an adult who was a healthcare worker with PCR-confirmed SARS-CoV-2 infection or an uninfected control (not recorded which). CDR3s include the opening cysteine and the closing phenylalanine or tryptophan. The D gene is left open where the match is weak. The size field is filled for only some rows; it gives once, few, many or a size class.

TGCGCCAGCAGCGCAGAGACAGGGAGAAATCAGCCCCAGCATTTT | CASSAETGRNQPQHF | TRBJ1-5 | many | TRBD1 | TRBV5-1
TGTGCCAGCAGTTTAGCGCCGGGACAGGGGGGTGAAAAACTGTTTTTT | CASSLAPGQGGEKLFF | TRBJ1-4 | many | TRBD1 | TRBV12-3/TRBV12-4
TGTGCCAGCAGTTACGGGTCTTCCCGCTCCTACGAGCAGTACTTC | CASSYGSSRSYEQYF | TRBJ2-7 | few | . | TRBV6-5
TGTGCCAGTAGGGCGACTAGCGGATCCTACAATGAGCAGTTCTTC | CASRATSGSYNEQFF | TRBJ2-1 | many | TRBD2 | TRBV19
TGTGCCTGGACTAAACAGGGGGCTCTGGGAGATACGCAGTATTTT | CAWTKQGALGDTQYF | TRBJ2-3 | many | TRBD1 | TRBV30
TGTGCCAGCAGCTTATCCATCGTACAGGGGAGGGAGACCCAGTACTTC | CASSLSIVQGRETQYF | TRBJ2-5 | many | . | TRBV11-2
TGTGCCAGCAGCTCTCTAGCGGGGGGGCCCCGTTTCGGGGAGCTGTTTTTT | CASSSLAGGPRFGELFF | TRBJ2-2 | medium-sized | TRBD2 | TRBV7-3
TGTGCCTGGAGTTTGTCTAGCGAATACAATGAGCAGTTCTTC | CAWSLSSEYNEQFF | TRBJ2-1 | many | . | TRBV30
TGTGCCAGTAGTGTGCGTAGCTCCTACAATGAGCAGTTCTTC | CASSVRSSYNEQFF | TRBJ2-1 | . | . | TRBV19
TGCGCCAGCAGCTTGGGACAGGGAAGTTTTGCTTTCTTT | CASSLGQGSFAFF | TRBJ1-1 | many | TRBD1 | TRBV5-1
TGTGCCAGCAGCACCAGACAGGGGGCGGCATCCGGGGAGCTGTTTTTT | CASSTRQGAASGELFF | TRBJ2-2 | many | TRBD1 | TRBV9
TGTGCCAGCAGGCGGGGCGGAAACTCCTACGAGCAGTACTTC | CASRRGGNSYEQYF | TRBJ2-7 | many | . | TRBV12-3/TRBV12-4
TGTGCCAGCAGTTACGGTGCGGGACCCCCAGATACGCAGTATTTT | CASSYGAGPPDTQYF | TRBJ2-3 | . | . | TRBV6-5
TGTGCCTGGAGTGTACGGTTATATGGCTACACCTTC | CAWSVRLYGYTF | TRBJ1-2 | . | . | TRBV30
TGTGCCAGCAGCCCAGGGGGCGGGACCGGGGAGCTGTTTTTT | CASSPGGGTGELFF | TRBJ2-2 | many | TRBD1 | TRBV12-3/TRBV12-4
TGTGCCAGCAGCCCTACCCAGGGGACTAGCGGGTTCAATGAGCAGTTCTTC | CASSPTQGTSGFNEQFF | TRBJ2-1 | many | TRBD2 | TRBV11-2
TGTGCCAGCAGTCCCGAGGCGGCTGGGGCCAACGTCCTGACTTTC | CASSPEAAGANVLTF | TRBJ2-6 | few | . | TRBV6-2/TRBV6-3
TGTGCCAGCAGCCTTGACACAGGGGGGGGCACACAGCAGTTCTTC | CASSLDTGGGTQQFF | TRBJ2-1 | many | . | TRBV11-2
TGCAGTGCCTTCCTGGACACCATGAACACTGAAGCTTTCTTT | CSAFLDTMNTEAFF | TRBJ1-1 | many | . | TRBV20-1
TGCAGTGCTAGAGATATGTCACACAGCTCCTACAATGAGCAGTTCTTC | CSARDMSHSSYNEQFF | TRBJ2-1 | . | . | TRBV20-1
TGTGCCAGCAGCCCGGACGTTGGCACAGATACGCAGTATTTT | CASSPDVGTDTQYF | TRBJ2-3 | many | . | TRBV6-5
TGTGCCAGCAGCCCGCGGGGACAGAGCACTGAAGGTTTCTTT | CASSPRGQSTEGFF | TRBJ1-1 | . | TRBD1 | TRBV7-3
TGTGCCAGTAGTACGGGACACATTGCCTCTGGGGCCAACGTCCTGACTTTC | CASSTGHIASGANVLTF | TRBJ2-6 | many | . | TRBV19
TGTGCCAGTAGTCAGTCGAACACCGGGGAGCTGTTTTTT | CASSQSNTGELFF | TRBJ2-2 | many | . | TRBV19
TGCAGTGCTAGGAGGGGGAACACTGAAGCTTTCTTT | CSARRGNTEAFF | TRBJ1-1 | many | . | TRBV20-1
TGCGCCAGCAGCTCGGGACAGGGCCCTTTCTACGAGCAGTACTTC | CASSSGQGPFYEQYF | TRBJ2-7 | few | TRBD1 | TRBV5-1
TGTGCCAGCAGCTCAGGGGGACAGGACTCAGGGAATGAGCAGTTCTTC | CASSSGGQDSGNEQFF | TRBJ2-1 | many | TRBD1 | TRBV6-4
TGCGCCAGCAGCCAAGACCACAGGGCTGACTTCTCCTACGAGCAGTACTTC | CASSQDHRADFSYEQYF | TRBJ2-7 | many | . | TRBV4-3
TGTGCCAGCTCACCAGGCCGAGCGCTTGAGCAGTACTTC | CASSPGRALEQYF | TRBJ2-7 | many | . | TRBV18